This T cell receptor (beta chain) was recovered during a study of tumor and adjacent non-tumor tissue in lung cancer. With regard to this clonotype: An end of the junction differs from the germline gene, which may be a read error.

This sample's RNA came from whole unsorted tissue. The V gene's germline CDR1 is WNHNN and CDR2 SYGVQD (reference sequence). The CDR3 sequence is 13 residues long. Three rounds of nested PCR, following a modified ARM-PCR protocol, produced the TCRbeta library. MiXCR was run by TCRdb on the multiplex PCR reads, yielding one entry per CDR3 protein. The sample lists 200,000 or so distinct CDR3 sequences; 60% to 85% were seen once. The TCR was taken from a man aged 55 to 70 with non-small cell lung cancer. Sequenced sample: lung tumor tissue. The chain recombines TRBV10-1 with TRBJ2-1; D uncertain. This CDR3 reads CASSERSPGEQLF. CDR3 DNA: TGCGCCAGCAGTGAAAGGTCCCCAGGTGAGCAGCTCTTC.